This is a list of T cell receptor beta chains from one sample in a study of Ad26.COV2.S vaccination and SARS-CoV-2 variants. This table comes from immunoSEQ multiplex PCR, and its TCRdb copy is limited to in-frame clones, with some not included. The sample carries some 640,000 clones, 89% recorded once. The sequencing used peripheral blood, collected in a trial of Ad26.COV2.S vaccine versus placebo. These receptor sequences come from a person aged 18-60 years who received the Ad26.COV2.S COVID-19 vaccine or a placebo. Both conserved end residues are part of each CDR3. Fields, in order: J gene, CDR3 length, V gene, CDR3 protein.

>TRBJ1-3|14|TRBV6-5
CASIRGTSGNTIYF
>TRBJ1-2|13|TRBV9
CASSPSWTPGYTF
>TRBJ2-7|18|TRBV19
CASSISSLTGTPRGEQYF
>TRBJ2-5|21|TRBV27
CASSKSGEVRTSGGTKETQYF
>TRBJ2-1|14|TRBV13
CASSPPTELGEQFF
>TRBJ2-5|11|TRBV30
CAWIRQETQYF
>TRBJ1-2|14|TRBV10-3
CAISESEIFYGYTF
>TRBJ2-2|18|TRBV7-2
CASSLAFSSGGAPGELFF
>TRBJ2-1|16|TRBV29-1
CSVRASGAPTYNEQFF
>TRBJ1-3|15|TRBV7-9
CASSLVAGSGNTIYF
>TRBJ2-5|15|TRBV7-9
CASTEPIQGLQTQYF
>TRBJ2-3|14|TRBV7-8
CASSFYVPGDTQYF
>TRBJ2-5|14|TRBV10-3
CAISDVAYQETQYF
>TRBJ2-3|17|TRBV5-8
CASSLEGADFHTDTQYF
>TRBJ2-2|15|TRBV28
CASSSGTANTGELFF
>TRBJ1-3|15|TRBV11-2
CASSPGAGGGNTIYF
>TRBJ1-2|13|TRBV13
CASSRTPNYGYTF
>TRBJ2-5|14|TRBV9
CASSAGQGDETQYF
>TRBJ2-5|16|TRBV5-5
CASSLGARERGETQYF
>TRBJ1-2|11|TRBV20-1
CSARVGVPDTF
>TRBJ2-1|15|TRBV7-8
CASSLVGGAYNEQFF
>TRBJ2-1|15|TRBV7-9
CASSLGGADTGEEFF
>TRBJ1-5|13|TRBV7-2
CASSRYSNQPQHF
>TRBJ1-1|13|TRBV29-1
CSVEPGMNTEAFF
>TRBJ1-2|13|TRBV28
CASREVVSYGYTF
>TRBJ1-4|16|TRBV7-2
CASSFSGTGVNEKLFF
>TRBJ1-2|12|TRBV10-3
CAISEGDYGYTF
>TRBJ2-3|17|TRBV5-1
CASSFLAGGFGSDTQYF
>TRBJ2-2|16|TRBV15
CATSRTEIANTGELFF
>TRBJ2-3|17|TRBV11-2
CASSPTTEGAAADTQYF
>TRBJ1-2|17|TRBV18
CASSPPAGRALRDGYTF
>TRBJ2-7|17|TRBV5-1
CASSLVGQGKDDYEQYF
>TRBJ2-5|14|TRBV10-3
CAIGGGTDQETQYF
>TRBJ1-3|15|TRBV7-9
CASTQGPSSGNTIYF
>TRBJ2-2|15|TRBV7-6
CASSLAGIYTGELFF